This T cell receptor beta chain was observed in a study of shared clonotypes between healthy human individuals. The method was immunoSEQ multiplex PCR; TCRdb's version includes in-frame clones alone and lacks a portion of them. The sample has approximately 980,000 clones; 76% are singletons. Sample: memory CD4+ T cells sorted from blood. Subset noted: CD45RA-negative fraction. This receptor was identified in a man between 18 and 35 years old in good health.

In nucleotides, the CDR3 is TGTGCCAGCAGCGGTAGGGGTAAGGGAGACACCGGGGAGCTGTTTTTT. This codes for CASSGRGKGDTGELFF. The genes are TRBV7-9 and TRBJ2-2; either TRBD1 or TRBD2 may supply D (5 bases each). The CDR3 has 16 residues. V dropped 5 bases and J dropped 3 bases, with 16 bases sitting between them. Germline CDR1 reads SEHNR; CDR2 reads FQNEAQ (reference sequence).